This T cell receptor (beta chain) was sequenced in a study of graft-versus-host responses after intestinal transplantation. Overall study: Uniformly, recipients were administered anti-thymocyte globulin induction with subsequent tacrolimus and steroids for around 3 years. Overall study results and limits: Recipient marrow harbored GvH clones, some of which surfaced first in ileum or blood.

Germline-derived CDR1 and CDR2 are MNHNS and SASEGT. V was pared by 6 bases and J by 1 base, with 9 bases between. This CDR3 is 13 amino acids long. For this clone: The target antigen is unknown.

Method: immunoSEQ multiplex PCR; TCRdb's copy keeps in-frame clones and lacks some. The data show roughly 69,000 clones, with 85% to 95% seen just once and less than 2% held by the top ten. V is TRBV6-1 and J is TRBJ1-1; D may be TRBD1 (6 bases). This material consisted of unstimulated CD8+ T cells sorted from spleen or lymph node cells, taken before transplant. The TCR was taken from a human donor who was the organ donor for an intestinal transplant. Here the CDR3 DNA reads TGTGCCAGCAGCAACAGGGAGAACACTGAAGCTTTCTTT. This codes for CASSNRENTEAFF.